This T cell receptor (beta chain) was profiled in a study of CD8 T cells in ankylosing spondylitis. Whole-study results and caveats: Characteristic of ankylosing spondylitis blood, it appeared, was a TCR beta motif comprising 7 to 9 highly homologous variants.

V lost 2 bases to trimming and J lost 3 bases, with 14 bases between them. Germline CDR1 is SQVTM and CDR2 is ANQGSEA. The CDR3 has 14 residues. Remarks on this clonotype: Its cognate antigen is unknown.

TCRdb used MiXCR to reprocess the 5' RACE reads, holding one entry per CDR3 protein. The repertoire has about 750,000 distinct CDR3 sequences, around 17% of them found once; the top ten carry around 19%. Sample: blood, either unsorted or a sorted T cell fraction (not recorded which). The V gene is TRBV29-1, the J gene TRBJ2-7, with TRBD1 as a possible D gene (5 bases). The receptor was derived from a male donor with ankylosing spondylitis. The CDR3 loop is CSVETGGRGYEQYF. CDR3 in DNA: TGCAGCGTTGAAACAGGCGGTAGGGGCTACGAGCAGTACTTC.